These T cell receptor beta chains were read from a single sample in a study of blood T cell repertoires in COVID-19. Profiling relied on immunoSEQ multiplex PCR, and the TCRdb table lists in-frame clones only, not all of them. The table lists around 60,000 clones, 80% to 85% of them singletons, with 15% to 20% in the top ten. The sample comprised peripheral blood. The source is a man aged 55 to 70 with COVID-19, enrolled during active disease. Each CDR3 is given with its conserved first and last residue. D genes are given only for firm matches. The size field is filled for only some rows; it gives once, few, many or a size class.

j_gene: TRBJ1-2; abundance: NA; v_gene: TRBV2; d_gene: TRBD1; CDR3aa: CASSGDRGKSYTF; CDR3nt: TGTGCCAGCAGTGGGGACAGGGGGAAATCCTACACCTTC
j_gene: TRBJ2-5; abundance: NA; v_gene: TRBV12-3/TRBV12-4; d_gene: NA; CDR3aa: CASSSSQETQYF; CDR3nt: TGTGCCAGCAGTTCCTCCCAAGAGACCCAGTACTTC
j_gene: TRBJ2-1; abundance: few; v_gene: TRBV7-9; d_gene: TRBD2; CDR3aa: CASSLAGGPSNEQFF; CDR3nt: TGTGCCAGCAGCTTAGCGGGAGGGCCCTCGAATGAGCAGTTCTTC
j_gene: TRBJ2-2; abundance: NA; v_gene: TRBV28; d_gene: NA; CDR3aa: CASSLTRWLARTGELFF; CDR3nt: TGTGCCAGCAGTTTAACCCGCTGGCTAGCGAGGACCGGGGAGCTGTTTTTT
j_gene: TRBJ2-7; abundance: NA; v_gene: TRBV10-1; d_gene: NA; CDR3aa: CASDRIYEQYF; CDR3nt: TGCGCCAGCGACAGAATCTACGAGCAGTACTTC
j_gene: TRBJ2-2; abundance: NA; v_gene: TRBV7-6; d_gene: NA; CDR3aa: CASSPRQGREFLGDTGELFF; CDR3nt: TGTGCCAGCAGCCCACGGCAGGGGCGGGAGTTCCTTGGGGACACCGGGGAGCTGTTTTTT
j_gene: TRBJ1-4; abundance: NA; v_gene: TRBV2; d_gene: NA; CDR3aa: CASSGGRGNEKLFF; CDR3nt: TGTGCCAGCAGCGGCGGGAGGGGTAATGAAAAACTGTTTTTT
j_gene: TRBJ2-3; abundance: NA; v_gene: TRBV7-3; d_gene: TRBD1; CDR3aa: CASSRTGDGLGDTQYF; CDR3nt: TGTGCCAGCAGCCGTACAGGGGATGGGCTCGGTGATACGCAGTATTTT
j_gene: TRBJ1-5; abundance: NA; v_gene: TRBV6-6; d_gene: NA; CDR3aa: CASSYSSGDQPQHF; CDR3nt: TGTGCCAGCAGTTACTCGTCAGGGGATCAGCCCCAGCATTTT
j_gene: TRBJ2-2; abundance: NA; v_gene: TRBV9; d_gene: NA; CDR3aa: CASSVGLGTGELFF; CDR3nt: TGTGCCAGCAGCGTAGGGCTAGGCACCGGGGAGCTGTTTTTT
j_gene: TRBJ2-1; abundance: NA; v_gene: TRBV7-9; d_gene: TRBD2; CDR3aa: CASSLPRALAGGRDEQFF; CDR3nt: TGTGCCAGCAGCCTCCCCCGGGCGCTGGCGGGAGGAAGGGATGAGCAGTTCTTC
j_gene: TRBJ1-4; abundance: once; v_gene: TRBV5-1; d_gene: NA; CDR3aa: CASSLDAGGRDEKLFF; CDR3nt: TGCGCCAGCAGCCTCGATGCTGGGGGGAGGGATGAAAAACTGTTTTTT
j_gene: TRBJ1-2; abundance: NA; v_gene: TRBV29-1; d_gene: NA; CDR3aa: CSVDPDRQGAYGYTF; CDR3nt: TGCAGCGTTGACCCGGATAGGCAGGGTGCCTATGGCTACACCTTC
j_gene: TRBJ2-1; abundance: NA; v_gene: TRBV6-5; d_gene: TRBD2; CDR3aa: CASSGLVVNEQFF; CDR3nt: TGTGCCAGCAGCGGACTAGTCGTCAATGAGCAGTTCTTC
j_gene: TRBJ1-1; abundance: NA; v_gene: TRBV29-1; d_gene: NA; CDR3aa: CSAYGAPGTEAFF; CDR3nt: TGCAGCGCCTACGGAGCCCCGGGCACTGAAGCTTTCTTT
j_gene: TRBJ1-1; abundance: NA; v_gene: TRBV28; d_gene: NA; CDR3aa: CASSSLTGFLMNTEAFF; CDR3nt: TGTGCCAGCAGTTCCTTGACAGGATTCCTCATGAACACTGAAGCTTTCTTT
j_gene: TRBJ1-2; abundance: NA; v_gene: TRBV6-5; d_gene: NA; CDR3aa: CASRVGGQDYGYTF; CDR3nt: TGTGCCAGCCGGGTCGGGGGGCAAGACTATGGCTACACCTTC
j_gene: TRBJ1-4; abundance: NA; v_gene: TRBV5-6; d_gene: NA; CDR3aa: CASSRDYLNEKLFF; CDR3nt: TGTGCCAGCAGCCGGGATTATCTTAATGAAAAACTGTTTTTT
j_gene: TRBJ2-7; abundance: once; v_gene: TRBV13; d_gene: NA; CDR3aa: CASSYRASYEQYF; CDR3nt: TGTGCCAGCAGCTACAGGGCCTCCTACGAGCAGTACTTC
j_gene: TRBJ1-2; abundance: NA; v_gene: TRBV6-5; d_gene: NA; CDR3aa: CASSYSPGNYGYTF; CDR3nt: TGTGCCAGCAGTTACTCTCCAGGCAACTATGGCTACACCTTC
j_gene: TRBJ1-3; abundance: once; v_gene: TRBV3-1/TRBV3-2; d_gene: NA; CDR3aa: CASSQAGTGNTIYF; CDR3nt: TGTGCCAGCAGCCAAGCAGGGACTGGAAACACCATATATTTT
j_gene: TRBJ1-6; abundance: NA; v_gene: TRBV10-3; d_gene: TRBD1; CDR3aa: CAISERGTGDNSPLHF; CDR3nt: TGTGCCATCAGTGAGCGAGGGACAGGGGATAATTCACCCCTCCACTTT
j_gene: TRBJ2-4; abundance: NA; v_gene: TRBV10-3; d_gene: NA; CDR3aa: CAISEPDRIQYF; CDR3nt: TGTGCCATCAGTGAACCTGATCGGATTCAGTACTTC
j_gene: TRBJ1-1; abundance: NA; v_gene: TRBV28; d_gene: NA; CDR3aa: CASSFMGASSSKAFF; CDR3nt: TGTGCCAGCAGTTTCATGGGGGCCTCGAGCAGTAAAGCTTTCTTT
j_gene: TRBJ2-2; abundance: NA; v_gene: TRBV19; d_gene: NA; CDR3aa: CASSIDLTAANTGELFF; CDR3nt: TGTGCCAGTAGTATAGATCTTACAGCTGCGAACACCGGGGAGCTGTTTTTT
j_gene: TRBJ1-2; abundance: NA; v_gene: TRBV7-2; d_gene: TRBD1; CDR3aa: CASSRRWDRGTGYTF; CDR3nt: TGTGCCAGCAGCCGTCGATGGGACAGGGGAACTGGCTACACCTTC
j_gene: TRBJ1-6; abundance: NA; v_gene: TRBV4-2; d_gene: TRBD1; CDR3aa: CASSLFRDRGSPLHF; CDR3nt: TGTGCCAGCAGCCTATTCCGGGACAGGGGTTCACCCCTCCACTTT
j_gene: TRBJ1-2; abundance: NA; v_gene: TRBV18; d_gene: TRBD1; CDR3aa: CASSPSDRASGYTF; CDR3nt: TGTGCCAGCTCACCAAGCGACAGGGCCAGCGGCTACACCTTC
j_gene: TRBJ1-2; abundance: NA; v_gene: TRBV12-3/TRBV12-4; d_gene: TRBD1; CDR3aa: CASRPGQNYGYTF; CDR3nt: TGTGCCAGCAGACCGGGACAGAACTATGGCTACACCTTC
j_gene: TRBJ2-7; abundance: NA; v_gene: TRBV3-1/TRBV3-2; d_gene: NA; CDR3aa: CASSQGPTGTRCF; CDR3nt: TGTGCCAGCAGCCAGGGCCCAACCGGGACACGGTGTTTC
j_gene: TRBJ2-7; abundance: NA; v_gene: TRBV4-2; d_gene: TRBD1; CDR3aa: CASSPGQGDYEQYF; CDR3nt: TGTGCCAGCAGCCCCGGACAGGGTGATTACGAGCAGTACTTC
j_gene: TRBJ2-3; abundance: NA; v_gene: TRBV7-2; d_gene: NA; CDR3aa: CASSSRLEQMAQYF; CDR3nt: TGTGCCAGCAGCTCCCGACTGGAGCAGATGGCGCAGTATTTT
j_gene: TRBJ2-5; abundance: NA; v_gene: TRBV30; d_gene: NA; CDR3aa: CAWSIGLTQETQYF; CDR3nt: TGTGCCTGGAGTATAGGACTCACTCAAGAGACCCAGTACTTC
j_gene: TRBJ1-1; abundance: NA; v_gene: TRBV7-9; d_gene: NA; CDR3aa: CASSLSQGFGTEAFF; CDR3nt: TGTGCCAGCAGCTTATCGCAGGGTTTTGGCACTGAAGCTTTCTTT
j_gene: TRBJ1-1; abundance: NA; v_gene: TRBV30; d_gene: NA; CDR3aa: CASDRENTEAFF; CDR3nt: TGTGCCAGTGACAGAGAGAACACTGAAGCTTTCTTT
j_gene: TRBJ1-1; abundance: NA; v_gene: TRBV29-1; d_gene: NA; CDR3aa: CSVNRAPVTEAFF; CDR3nt: TGCAGCGTAAACAGGGCCCCGGTCACTGAAGCTTTCTTT
j_gene: TRBJ1-2; abundance: NA; v_gene: TRBV6-5; d_gene: NA; CDR3aa: CASSPTGTTYYGYTF; CDR3nt: TGTGCCAGCAGCCCCACAGGCACCACATATTACGGCTACACCTTC
j_gene: TRBJ2-5; abundance: NA; v_gene: TRBV12-3/TRBV12-4; d_gene: NA; CDR3aa: CASSLGAETQYF; CDR3nt: TGTGCCAGCAGTTTGGGAGCGGAGACCCAGTACTTC
j_gene: TRBJ1-2; abundance: NA; v_gene: TRBV18; d_gene: NA; CDR3aa: CASSPTSGYDGYTF; CDR3nt: TGTGCCAGCTCACCAACCTCGGGTTATGACGGCTACACCTTC
j_gene: TRBJ2-3; abundance: NA; v_gene: TRBV5-1; d_gene: NA; CDR3aa: CASSLAGWGEHTDTQYF; CDR3nt: TGCGCCAGCAGCTTGGCTGGGTGGGGAGAACACACAGATACGCAGTATTTT
j_gene: TRBJ2-3; abundance: NA; v_gene: TRBV24-1; d_gene: TRBD2; CDR3aa: CATREAGGLTDTQYF; CDR3nt: TGTGCCACCCGTGAGGCGGGAGGGCTCACAGATACGCAGTATTTT
j_gene: TRBJ1-5; abundance: NA; v_gene: TRBV2; d_gene: NA; CDR3aa: CASSLQGLMDQPQHF; CDR3nt: TGTGCCAGCAGCCTACAGGGTTTAATGGATCAGCCCCAGCATTTT
j_gene: TRBJ2-5; abundance: NA; v_gene: TRBV4-2; d_gene: NA; CDR3aa: CASSQDSSGGSGETQYF; CDR3nt: TGTGCCAGCAGCCAAGACTCCTCCGGGGGATCTGGAGAGACCCAGTACTTC
j_gene: TRBJ1-1; abundance: NA; v_gene: TRBV5-4; d_gene: NA; CDR3aa: CASRTAVNTEAFF; CDR3nt: TGTGCCAGCAGAACCGCAGTGAACACTGAAGCTTTCTTT
j_gene: TRBJ2-7; abundance: NA; v_gene: TRBV18; d_gene: NA; CDR3aa: CASSPSESEVEQYF; CDR3nt: TGTGCCAGCTCACCTTCGGAATCAGAGGTGGAGCAGTACTTC
j_gene: TRBJ2-5; abundance: NA; v_gene: TRBV7-9; d_gene: TRBD2; CDR3aa: CASSLALAGFQETQYF; CDR3nt: TGTGCCAGCAGCTTAGCGCTAGCGGGGTTCCAAGAGACCCAGTACTTC
j_gene: TRBJ2-2; abundance: NA; v_gene: TRBV4-1; d_gene: NA; CDR3aa: CASSQGQGRTGELFF; CDR3nt: TGCGCCAGCAGCCAAGGCCAGGGGCGCACCGGGGAGCTGTTTTTT
j_gene: TRBJ2-5; abundance: NA; v_gene: TRBV6-5; d_gene: NA; CDR3aa: CASSQQGGIGTQYF; CDR3nt: TGTGCCAGCAGTCAACAGGGAGGGATAGGGACCCAGTACTTC
j_gene: TRBJ2-3; abundance: NA; v_gene: TRBV7-9; d_gene: TRBD2; CDR3aa: CASSPGVAGASDTQYF; CDR3nt: TGTGCCAGCAGCCCCGGGGTAGCGGGAGCCTCCGATACGCAGTATTTT
j_gene: TRBJ1-2; abundance: NA; v_gene: TRBV6-5; d_gene: TRBD1; CDR3aa: CASSYTGGDLPIYTF; CDR3nt: TGTGCCAGCAGTTACACAGGGGGGGACCTACCAATCTACACCTTC
j_gene: TRBJ2-5; abundance: few; v_gene: TRBV10-3; d_gene: NA; CDR3aa: CAISGPPSQETQYF; CDR3nt: TGTGCCATCAGTGGCCCCCCCAGCCAAGAGACCCAGTACTTC
j_gene: TRBJ1-2; abundance: NA; v_gene: TRBV18; d_gene: NA; CDR3aa: CASSLTGNYGYTF; CDR3nt: TGTGCCAGCTCACTTACGGGGAACTATGGCTACACCTTC
j_gene: TRBJ2-5; abundance: NA; v_gene: TRBV18; d_gene: NA; CDR3aa: CASSPSYQETQYF; CDR3nt: TGTGCCAGCTCTCCCTCTTACCAAGAGACCCAGTACTTC
j_gene: TRBJ2-2; abundance: NA; v_gene: TRBV27; d_gene: TRBD2; CDR3aa: CASSSRGAVGELFF; CDR3nt: TGTGCCAGCAGTTCGCGGGGGGCCGTCGGGGAGCTGTTTTTT
j_gene: TRBJ1-3; abundance: NA; v_gene: TRBV20-1; d_gene: NA; CDR3aa: CSASTQNGNTIYF; CDR3nt: TGCAGTGCTAGTACACAGAATGGAAACACCATATATTTT
j_gene: TRBJ2-7; abundance: NA; v_gene: TRBV5-1; d_gene: NA; CDR3aa: CASSLALSSYEQYF; CDR3nt: TGCGCCAGCAGCCTAGCGCTAAGCTCCTACGAGCAGTACTTC
j_gene: TRBJ1-3; abundance: NA; v_gene: TRBV6-6; d_gene: NA; CDR3aa: CASSFDSSGNTIYF; CDR3nt: TGTGCCAGCAGTTTTGACAGCTCTGGAAACACCATATATTTT
j_gene: TRBJ2-3; abundance: NA; v_gene: TRBV6-5; d_gene: NA; CDR3aa: CASNREGADTQYF; CDR3nt: TGTGCCAGCAATAGGGAAGGGGCAGATACGCAGTATTTT
j_gene: TRBJ1-6; abundance: NA; v_gene: TRBV7-9; d_gene: TRBD1; CDR3aa: CASSLTGSDSPLHF; CDR3nt: TGTGCCAGCAGCTTGACAGGGTCGGATTCACCCCTCCACTTT
j_gene: TRBJ2-1; abundance: NA; v_gene: TRBV18; d_gene: TRBD2; CDR3aa: CASSPEGLAVEQFF; CDR3nt: TGTGCCAGCTCACCCGAAGGACTAGCGGTCGAGCAGTTCTTC